The 11 T cell receptor beta chains listed next were all sequenced from one sample in a study of blood T cell repertoires in COVID-19. TCRdb's copy holds only in-frame clones and misses some; the assay was immunoSEQ multiplex PCR. The data contain 250,000 to 400,000 clones, 85% of them singletons. The material sequenced was PBMCs or T cells enriched from blood (not recorded which). The receptors come from a woman in her thirties who had been exposed to COVID-19.

This chain connects TRBV27 to TRBJ2-7; possibly TRBD2 for D (6 bases). CDR1 is MNHEY, CDR2 SMNVEV, per germline (reference sequence). Trimming shortened V by 4 bases and J by 1 base, and 11 bases separated the two germline ends. The CDR3 has 14 amino acids. The CDR3: CASSYGGPSYEQYF. CDR3 DNA sequence: TGTGCCAGCAGTTACGGAGGGCCATCCTACGAGCAGTACTTC.

The J gene is TRBJ2-7, the V gene TRBV2; 7 nucleotides agree with TRBD1. Trimming removed 5 bases from V and 4 bases from J; junction bases left unmatched: 2. The CDR3 runs 12 residues. CDR1 is SNHLY and CDR2 is FYNNEI in the germline V gene. In DNA, the CDR3 is TGTGCCAGCAGTTTGGACAGGTACGAGCAGTACTTC. Translation gives CASSLDRYEQYF.

This sequence joins TRBV7-6 and TRBJ1-5, with D possibly TRBD1 on 5 matching bases. The V and J ends lost 5 bases and 2 bases respectively, with 10 bases between them. The CDR3 totals 14 residues. The germline gives CDR1 SGHVS, CDR2 FNYEAQ. The CDR3 reads CASSPTVGNQPQHF. DNA for the CDR3: TGTGCCAGCAGCCCGACAGTCGGCAATCAGCCCCAGCATTTT.

The V gene is TRBV27, the J gene TRBJ2-5; TRBD2 aligns across 8 bases. J gave up 5 bases and V 2 bases, and 7 bases lay outside the gene matches. The germline gives CDR1 MNHEY, CDR2 SMNVEV (reference sequence). The CDR3 runs to 15 residues. CDR3 sequence (DNA): TGTGCCAGCAGTTTAATCGGGGGGGCCCGTGAGACCCAGTACTTC. Encoded protein: CASSLIGGARETQYF.

The chain recombines TRBV11-3 with TRBJ2-2; a possible D gene is TRBD1 (8 bases). CDR3 size: 16 residues. Trimming pared 5 bases from V and 4 bases from J, leaving 17 bases between. Per germline, CDR1 SGHNT and CDR2 YENEEA. The CDR3 DNA is TGTGCCAGCAGCAGTTACAGGGGGGAGGGCACCGGGGAGCTGTTTTTT. This codes for CASSSYRGEGTGELFF.

The chain employs TRBV11-2 and TRBJ1-5; 8 positions agree with TRBD1. With 1 base clipped from V and 1 base from J, the junction kept 3 bases outside the gene matches. This CDR3 has 16 amino acids. The germline V gene has CDR1 SGHAT and CDR2 FQNNGV. CDR3 in amino acids: CASSLGTGKSNQPQHF. DNA for the CDR3: TGTGCCAGCAGCTTAGGGACAGGGAAAAGCAATCAGCCCCAGCATTTT.

The V and J genes are TRBV30 and TRBJ2-7; 10 bases line up with TRBD2. V trimming: 5 bases; J trimming: 3 bases; junction bases outside the gene matches: 1. The CDR3 consists of 12 residues. Germline V gene lookup returns CDR1 GTSNPN and CDR2 SVGIG (reference sequence). CDR3 DNA sequence: TGTGCCTGGGGACTAGCGGACTACGAGCAGTACTTC. It codes for CAWGLADYEQYF. Supplemented by reference TRBV30 and TRBJ2-7, the full variable domain reads SQTIHQWPATLVQPVGSPLSLECTVEGTSNPNLYWYRQAAGRGLQLLFYSVGIGQISSEVPQNLSASRPQDRQFILSSKKLLLSDSGFYLCAWGLADYEQYFGPGTRLTVT.

This clone was counted only a few times. The chain uses TRBV9 and TRBJ1-1; the match to TRBD1 covers 7 bases. CDR3 length equals 13 residues. V lost 4 bases and J lost 4; bases outside the gene matches: 4. Germline CDR1 SGDLS, CDR2 YYNGEE. The CDR3 protein is CASSPQGGTEAFF. The DNA of the CDR3 is TGTGCCAGCAGCCCCCAGGGGGGCACTGAAGCTTTCTTT.

This CDR3 reads CASSFRSSGANVLTF. The CDR3 DNA reads as TGTGCCAGCAGTTTCAGAAGCTCTGGGGCCAACGTCCTGACTTTC. This chain joins TRBV27 and TRBJ2-6; no reliable D call. The germline gives CDR1 MNHEY, CDR2 SMNVEV (reference sequence). This CDR3 is built from 15 residues. Trimming removed 3 bases from V and 0 bases from J, with 6 bases in between.

The rearrangement joins TRBV20-1 to TRBJ1-3; no clear D. CDR1 is DFQATT, CDR2 SNEGSKA, per germline (reference sequence). V lost 4 bases and J lost 4, with 5 bases in between. The CDR3 extends over 11 amino acids. The CDR3 protein is CSATLGNTIYF. For the CDR3, the DNA is TGCAGTGCTACTCTAGGAAACACCATATATTTT.

This clone showed up just once. This rearrangement joins TRBV27 to TRBJ2-1; D may be TRBD2 (6 bases). CDR3 length: 15 residues. The V gene's germline CDR1 is MNHEY and CDR2 SMNVEV (reference sequence). V was cut by 5 bases and J by 3 bases, with 14 bases left in between. The CDR3 bases are TGTGCCAGCAGTAGCCTGTCGGGAGTCTACAATGAGCAGTTCTTC. Its protein is CASSSLSGVYNEQFF.